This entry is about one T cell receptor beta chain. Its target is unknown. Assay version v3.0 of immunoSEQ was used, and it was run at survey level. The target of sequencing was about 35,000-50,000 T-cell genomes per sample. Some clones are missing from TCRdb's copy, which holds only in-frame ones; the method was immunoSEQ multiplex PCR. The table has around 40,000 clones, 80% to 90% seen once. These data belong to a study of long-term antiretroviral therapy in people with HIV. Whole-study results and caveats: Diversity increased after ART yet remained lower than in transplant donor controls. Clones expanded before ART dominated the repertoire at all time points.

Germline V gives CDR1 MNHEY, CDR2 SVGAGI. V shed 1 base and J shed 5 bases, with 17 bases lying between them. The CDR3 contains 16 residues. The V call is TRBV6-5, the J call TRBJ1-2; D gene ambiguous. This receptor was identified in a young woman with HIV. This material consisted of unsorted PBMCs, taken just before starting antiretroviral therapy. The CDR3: CASSYWSGRSGYGYTF. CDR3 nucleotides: TGTGCCAGCAGTTACTGGTCCGGACGCTCGGGGTATGGCTACACCTTC.